Listed below are T cell receptor beta chains from one sample, sequenced in a study of identical twins. MiXCR, run by TCRdb on the 5' RACE reads, gives a single entry per CDR3 protein. The sample has hundreds of thousands of distinct CDR3 sequences; 7.5% are singletons. The same data also went into a second study, on yellow fever vaccine responses in identical twins.

Material: CD8+ T cells sorted from blood. Receptor source: a woman between 18 and 30 years old in good health. The CDR3 runs from the conserved cysteine through the conserved F or W. A D gene is named only where the DNA matches it firmly. The size entry is marked missing in some rows and otherwise reads once, few, many or a size class.

D gene: .
V gene: TRBV27
J gene: TRBJ1-1
clone size: many
CDR3 DNA: TGTGCCAGCAGTTTATCATGGGGGAACACTGAAGCTTTCTTT
CDR3 protein: CASSLSWGNTEAFF

D gene: .
V gene: TRBV12-3/TRBV12-4
J gene: TRBJ2-5
clone size: many
CDR3 DNA: TGTGCCAGCAGTTTCCTGCGACAAGAGACCCAGTACTTC
CDR3 protein: CASSFLRQETQYF

D gene: .
V gene: TRBV11-2
J gene: TRBJ2-1
clone size: .
CDR3 DNA: TGTGCCAGCAGCTTAGATGCCGGACAGTGGGGGTTCTACAATGAGCAGTTCTTC
CDR3 protein: CASSLDAGQWGFYNEQFF

D gene: TRBD2
V gene: TRBV28
J gene: TRBJ2-3
clone size: few
CDR3 DNA: TGTGCCAGCAGTCCTGAGGGGAGGGCCACAGATACGCAGTATTTT
CDR3 protein: CASSPEGRATDTQYF

D gene: .
V gene: TRBV12-3/TRBV12-4
J gene: TRBJ2-3
clone size: few
CDR3 DNA: TGTGCCAGCAGTTTGGGGCAGGGCCCCGCCACAGATACGCAGTATTTT
CDR3 protein: CASSLGQGPATDTQYF

D gene: TRBD1
V gene: TRBV5-4
J gene: TRBJ1-2
clone size: few
CDR3 DNA: TGTGCCAGCACCGGGACAGGGCCAATGAATGGCTACACCTTC
CDR3 protein: CASTGTGPMNGYTF

D gene: TRBD1
V gene: TRBV14
J gene: TRBJ1-6
clone size: few
CDR3 DNA: TGTGCCAGCAGCCTCGGGGCAGGGGGCTTGTATAATTCACCCCTCCACTTT
CDR3 protein: CASSLGAGGLYNSPLHF

D gene: TRBD2
V gene: TRBV11-2
J gene: TRBJ2-3
clone size: many
CDR3 DNA: TGTGCCAGCAGCTCAGATCCGCGGGAGGGAAACACAGATACGCAGTATTTT
CDR3 protein: CASSSDPREGNTDTQYF

D gene: .
V gene: TRBV5-5
J gene: TRBJ1-6
clone size: many
CDR3 DNA: TGTGCCAGCAGCGAGATAGGGGGGCTGGAGAATTCACCCCTCCACTTT
CDR3 protein: CASSEIGGLENSPLHF

D gene: TRBD2
V gene: TRBV20-1
J gene: TRBJ2-3
clone size: few
CDR3 DNA: TGCAGTGCGCGACCATCCCAACTAGCGGGGGTTAGCACAGATACGCAGTATTTT
CDR3 protein: CSARPSQLAGVSTDTQYF

D gene: TRBD1
V gene: TRBV7-7
J gene: TRBJ2-1
clone size: .
CDR3 DNA: TGTGCCAGCAGCTTAGAGGGGACAGGGTCTTACAATGAGCAGTTCTTC
CDR3 protein: CASSLEGTGSYNEQFF

D gene: .
V gene: TRBV12-3/TRBV12-4
J gene: TRBJ1-1
clone size: few
CDR3 DNA: TGTGCCAGCACCCTGTCCCGGGTGGACACTGAAGCTTTCTTT
CDR3 protein: CASTLSRVDTEAFF

D gene: TRBD1
V gene: TRBV2
J gene: TRBJ1-1
clone size: .
CDR3 DNA: TGTGCCAGCAAAGGGAGGGGGCAGAACACTGAAGCTTTCTTT
CDR3 protein: CASKGRGQNTEAFF

D gene: TRBD1
V gene: TRBV11-2
J gene: TRBJ1-1
clone size: many
CDR3 DNA: TGTGCCAGCAGCTCCGGGACAGGGAGTACTGAAGCTTTCTTT
CDR3 protein: CASSSGTGSTEAFF

D gene: .
V gene: TRBV7-3
J gene: TRBJ2-7
clone size: few
CDR3 DNA: TGTGCCAGCAGCCTTGGGACGGTTCCCCCCCACGAGCAGTACTTC
CDR3 protein: CASSLGTVPPHEQYF

D gene: .
V gene: TRBV5-6
J gene: TRBJ2-1
clone size: few
CDR3 DNA: TGTGCCAGCAGAGCAACAGGGACCGACCCGATAGGTGAGCAGTTCTTC
CDR3 protein: CASRATGTDPIGEQFF

D gene: TRBD2
V gene: TRBV3-1
J gene: TRBJ2-5
clone size: .
CDR3 DNA: TGTGCCAGCAGCCAAGATTACGCTAGCGGGAGGGCCGGGCGGACCCAGTACTTC
CDR3 protein: CASSQDYASGRAGRTQYF

D gene: TRBD1
V gene: TRBV9
J gene: TRBJ2-7
clone size: many
CDR3 DNA: TGTGCCAGCAGCGCAGGGGGCCTGTCCACCTACGAGCAGTACTTC
CDR3 protein: CASSAGGLSTYEQYF